What follows describes a single T cell receptor (beta chain). Its specificity is not known. This record belongs to a study of OX40 agonist ivuxolimab in advanced cancers. The data were produced by immunoSEQ multiplex PCR, yet TCRdb's version contains in-frame clones alone and is incomplete. The sample shows about 50,000 clones, approximately 84% of them seen only once. Trimming shortened V by 0 bases and J by 8 bases, and 15 bases separated the two germline ends. Germline V gives CDR1 SGHKS, CDR2 YYEKEE (reference sequence). This CDR3 comprises 16 residues. Findings and limits, study-wide: Some nonresponders likewise displayed low normalized T-cell clonal expansion.

This specimen was CD4+ or CD8+ T cells sorted from blood, taken in a trial of the OX40 agonist ivuxolimab. The TCR was taken from an adult with an advanced solid tumor such as melanoma, head and neck, liver or kidney cancer. The genes are TRBV5-5 and TRBJ1-6; the D is unclear. The CDR3 is CASSLVPEIVDSPLHF. For the CDR3, the DNA is TGTGCCAGCAGCTTGGTCCCGGAAATAGTTGATTCACCCCTCCACTTT.